This TCR beta chain was obtained from a study of blood T cell repertoires in COVID-19 (dated by TCRdb to the early 2020s). Concerning the study at large: Samples covering the acute and convalescent phases of COVID-19 were provided by collaborators in the United States, Italy and Spain. The material from the prospective study consisted of cDNA or gDNA derived from T cells, B-cell-depleted T cells, or PBMCs. The dataset comprised deeply sampled blood TCRbeta repertoires from subjects exposed to, actively infected with, or recovered from COVID-19. The repertoires were released in a freely available public database meant as a resource for research on the immune response to SARS-CoV-2. Samples came from the ongoing ImmuneRACE study (first 160 participants) plus 1,254 subjects from 6 global collaborators. Sample metadata almost always included a de-identified subject ID, COVID-19 status, age in years and sex. Where available, HLA class I and class II types were taken from metadata supplied by the sample provider and were not determined by assay-based typing. Paper-wide results and their limitations: The quantity of clinical and demographic metadata differed by source and by participant and was supplied without curation.

From the cysteine up to the phenylalanine, the CDR3 has a length of 11 residues. CDR3 DNA is the only sequence kept; it has 33 bases, read in frame from the first base. V is reduced by 3 bases and J by 3 bases, leaving a spacing of 3 bases between them. Via the germline V gene (reference sequence), CDR1 is DFQATT and CDR2 SNEGSKA. TCRbeta CDR3 regions were amplified from genomic DNA by means of the immunoSEQ Assay, a bias-controlled multiplex PCR. Per the original workflow: The number of nucleated cells in each sample was estimated from the amplification of reference gene primers within the assay. To quantify the absolute abundance of each unique TCRbeta CDR3 rearrangement, sequence reads were collapsed and filtered. Productive Simpson clonality was computed per sample as the square root of Simpson's diversity index over productive rearrangements. TCRdb provides this immuneACCESS table in a form limited to in-frame rearrangements. Some clones are lacking; in checked studies, under half of them reflect an unresolved V gene, and why the rest are absent is not known. D and trimming were read from the DNA, whereas the V and J calls and clone size are those reported in that table. The sample contains about 170,000 clones, 74% of them found a single time. Clones ranked in the top ten supply around 3% of the sample.

Each collaborating institution followed its own protocols to collect whole blood in K2EDTA tubes. For TCRbeta analysis, collaborators shipped samples as frozen whole blood, isolated PBMCs, or DNA extracted from either of those sample types. A note on this clone: No antigen is known for it. No base qualities exist here, and no much larger clone lies one base off it.

This TCR derives from an elderly woman with acute or convalescent COVID-19. The sample was peripheral blood. The chain links TRBV20-1 with TRBJ1-5; the D gene remains uncertain. The base sequence is TGCAGTGCTAGCAACAATCAGCCCCAGCATTTT. This is translated as CSASNNQPQHF.